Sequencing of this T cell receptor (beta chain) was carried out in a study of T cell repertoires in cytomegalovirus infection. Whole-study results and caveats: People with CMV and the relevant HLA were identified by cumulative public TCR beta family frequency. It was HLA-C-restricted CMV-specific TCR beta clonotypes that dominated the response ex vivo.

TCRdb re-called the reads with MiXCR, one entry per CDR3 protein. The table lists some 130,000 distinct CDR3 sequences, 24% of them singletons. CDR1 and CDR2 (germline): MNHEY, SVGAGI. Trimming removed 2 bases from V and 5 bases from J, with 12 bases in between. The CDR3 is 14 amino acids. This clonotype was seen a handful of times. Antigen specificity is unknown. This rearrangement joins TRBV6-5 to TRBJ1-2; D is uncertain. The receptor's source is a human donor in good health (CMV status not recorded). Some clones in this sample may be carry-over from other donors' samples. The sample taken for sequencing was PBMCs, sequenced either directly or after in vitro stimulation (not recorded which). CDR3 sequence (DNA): TGTGCCAGCAGTTACATGAGAGGGCTTTATGGCTACACCTTC. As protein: CASSYMRGLYGYTF.